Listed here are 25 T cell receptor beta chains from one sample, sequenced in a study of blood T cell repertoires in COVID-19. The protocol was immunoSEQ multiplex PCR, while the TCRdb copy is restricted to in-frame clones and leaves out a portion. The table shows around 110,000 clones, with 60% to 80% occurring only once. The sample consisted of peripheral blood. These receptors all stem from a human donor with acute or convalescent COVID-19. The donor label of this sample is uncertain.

The DNA for the CDR3 is TGTGCCAGTAGTACCCCTGTCAGGGGATATCAGCCCCAGCATTTT. Amino acids: CASSTPVRGYQPQHF. The J gene is TRBJ1-5, the V gene TRBV19; maybe TRBD1 (6 bases). The germline V gene encodes CDR1 LNHDA and CDR2 SQIVND (reference sequence). Trimming took 4 bases from V and 5 from J, leaving 15 bases between them. The CDR3 has 15 residues.

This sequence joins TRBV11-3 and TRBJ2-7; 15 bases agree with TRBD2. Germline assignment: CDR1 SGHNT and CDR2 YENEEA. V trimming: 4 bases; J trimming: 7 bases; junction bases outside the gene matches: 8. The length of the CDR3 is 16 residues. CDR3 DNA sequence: TGTGCCAGCAGCTGGGGGACTAGCGGGGGGCCTCAGGAGCAGTACTTC. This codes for CASSWGTSGGPQEQYF.

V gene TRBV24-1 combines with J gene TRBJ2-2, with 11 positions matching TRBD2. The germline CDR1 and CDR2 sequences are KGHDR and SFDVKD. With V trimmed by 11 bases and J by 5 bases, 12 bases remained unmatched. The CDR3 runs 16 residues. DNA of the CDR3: TGTGCCAGCGGGACTAGCGGCCATCAAGGTACCGGGGAGCTGTTTTTT. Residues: CASGTSGHQGTGELFF.

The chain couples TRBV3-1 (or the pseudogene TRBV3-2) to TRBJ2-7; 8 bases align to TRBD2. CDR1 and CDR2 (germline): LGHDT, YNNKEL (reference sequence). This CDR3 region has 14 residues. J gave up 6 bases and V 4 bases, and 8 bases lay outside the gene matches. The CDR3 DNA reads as TGTGCCAGCAGCCCCGGGACTAGATTCTCCGAGCAGTACTTC. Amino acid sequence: CASSPGTRFSEQYF.

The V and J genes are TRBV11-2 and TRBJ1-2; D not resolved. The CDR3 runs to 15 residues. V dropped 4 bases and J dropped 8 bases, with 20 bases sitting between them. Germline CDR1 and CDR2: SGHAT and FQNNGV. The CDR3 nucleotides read TGTGCCAGCAGCTCAATATCGGGCCCGACGGGAGGCTACACCTTC. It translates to CASSSISGPTGGYTF.

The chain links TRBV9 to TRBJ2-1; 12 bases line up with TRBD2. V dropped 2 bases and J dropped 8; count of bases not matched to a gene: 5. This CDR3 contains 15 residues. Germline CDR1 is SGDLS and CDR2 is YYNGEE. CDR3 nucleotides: TGTGCCAGCAGCGTGGCTAGCGGGGGGGCCTATGAGCAGTTCTTC. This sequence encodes CASSVASGGAYEQFF. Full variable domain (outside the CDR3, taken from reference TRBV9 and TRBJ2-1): DSGVTQTPKHLITATGQRVTLRCSPRSGDLSVYWYQQSLDQGLQFLIQYYNGEERAKGNILERFSAQQFPDLHSELNLSSLELGDSALYFCASSVASGGAYEQFFGPGTRLTVL.

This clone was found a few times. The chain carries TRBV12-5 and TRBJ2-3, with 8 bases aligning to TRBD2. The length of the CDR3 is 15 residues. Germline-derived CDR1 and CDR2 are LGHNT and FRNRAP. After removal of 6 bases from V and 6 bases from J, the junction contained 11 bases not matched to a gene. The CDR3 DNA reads TGTGCTAGTGGCCGCACGGGGGGGGTTTGGGATACGCAGTATTTT. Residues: CASGRTGGVWDTQYF.

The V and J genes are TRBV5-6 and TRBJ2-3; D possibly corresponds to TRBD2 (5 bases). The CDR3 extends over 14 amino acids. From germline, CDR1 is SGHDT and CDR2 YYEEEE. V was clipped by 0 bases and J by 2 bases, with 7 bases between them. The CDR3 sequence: CASSLVRVTDTQYF. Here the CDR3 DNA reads TGTGCCAGCAGCTTGGTGCGGGTCACAGATACGCAGTATTTT. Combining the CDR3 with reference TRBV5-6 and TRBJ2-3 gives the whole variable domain DAGVTQSPTHLIKTRGQQVTLRCSPKSGHDTVSWYQQALGQGPQFIFQYYEEEERQRGNFPDRFSGHQFPNYSSELNVNALLLGDSALYLCASSLVRVTDTQYFGPGTRLTVL.

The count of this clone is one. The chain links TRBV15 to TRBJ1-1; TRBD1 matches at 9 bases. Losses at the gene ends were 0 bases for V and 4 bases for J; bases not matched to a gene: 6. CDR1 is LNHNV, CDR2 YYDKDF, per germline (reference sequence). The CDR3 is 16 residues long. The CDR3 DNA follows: TGTGCCACCAGCAGAGATCCTATGACAGGGGGCACTGAAGCTTTCTTT. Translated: CATSRDPMTGGTEAFF. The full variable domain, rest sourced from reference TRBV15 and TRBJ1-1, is DAMVIQNPRYQVTQFGKPVTLSCSQTLNHNVMYWYQQKSSQAPKLLFHYYDKDFNNEADTPDNFQSRRPNTSFCFLDIRSPGLGDTAMYLCATSRDPMTGGTEAFFGQGTRLTVV.

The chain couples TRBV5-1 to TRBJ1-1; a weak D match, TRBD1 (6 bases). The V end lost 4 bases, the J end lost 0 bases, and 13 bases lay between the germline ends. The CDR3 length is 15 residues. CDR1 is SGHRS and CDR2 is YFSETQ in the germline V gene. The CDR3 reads CASSNSGQLNTEAFF. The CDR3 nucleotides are TGCGCCAGCAGCAATTCGGGACAACTGAACACTGAAGCTTTCTTT.

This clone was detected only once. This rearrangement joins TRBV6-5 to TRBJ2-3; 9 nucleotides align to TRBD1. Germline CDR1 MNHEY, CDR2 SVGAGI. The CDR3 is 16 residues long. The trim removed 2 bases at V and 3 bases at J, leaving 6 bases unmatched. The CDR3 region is CASSYGTGYLTDTQYF. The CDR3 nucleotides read TGTGCCAGCAGTTACGGGACAGGGTATCTGACAGATACGCAGTATTTT.

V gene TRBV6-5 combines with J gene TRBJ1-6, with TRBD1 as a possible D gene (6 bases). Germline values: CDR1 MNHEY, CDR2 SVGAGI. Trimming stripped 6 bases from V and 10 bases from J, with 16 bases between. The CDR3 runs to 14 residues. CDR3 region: CASSLRGGESPLHF. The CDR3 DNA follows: TGTGCCAGCAGCCTTAGGGGGGGAGAGTCACCCCTCCACTTT.

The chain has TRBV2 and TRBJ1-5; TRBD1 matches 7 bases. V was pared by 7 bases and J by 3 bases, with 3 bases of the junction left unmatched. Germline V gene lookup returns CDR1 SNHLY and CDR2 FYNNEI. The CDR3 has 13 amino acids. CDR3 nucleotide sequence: TGTGCCAGCATTGGACAGGACAATCAGCCCCAGCATTTT. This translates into CASIGQDNQPQHF.

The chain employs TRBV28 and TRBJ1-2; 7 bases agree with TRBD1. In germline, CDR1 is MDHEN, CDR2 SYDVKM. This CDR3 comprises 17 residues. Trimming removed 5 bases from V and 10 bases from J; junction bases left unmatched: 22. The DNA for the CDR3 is TGTGCCAGCAGTGCGCCGACAGGGATTGGCACCTCGGACGACTACACCTTC. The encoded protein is CASSAPTGIGTSDDYTF.

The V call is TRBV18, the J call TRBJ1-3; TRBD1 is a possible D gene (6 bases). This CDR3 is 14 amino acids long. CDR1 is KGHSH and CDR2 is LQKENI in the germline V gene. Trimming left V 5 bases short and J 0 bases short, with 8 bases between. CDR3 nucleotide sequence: TGTGCCAGCTCAAAGGACAGCTCTGGAAACACCATATATTTT. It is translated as CASSKDSSGNTIYF.

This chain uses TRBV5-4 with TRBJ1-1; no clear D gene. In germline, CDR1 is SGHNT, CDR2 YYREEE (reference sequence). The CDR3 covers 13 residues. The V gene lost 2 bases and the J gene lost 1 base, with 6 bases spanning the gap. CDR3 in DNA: TGTGCCAGCAGCTTTAACGGGAACACTGAAGCTTTCTTT. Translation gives CASSFNGNTEAFF. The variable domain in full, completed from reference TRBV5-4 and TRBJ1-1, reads ETGVTQSPTHLIKTRGQQVTLRCSSQSGHNTVSWYQQALGQGPQFIFQYYREEENGRGNFPPRFSGLQFPNYSSELNVNALELDDSALYLCASSFNGNTEAFFGQGTRLTVV.

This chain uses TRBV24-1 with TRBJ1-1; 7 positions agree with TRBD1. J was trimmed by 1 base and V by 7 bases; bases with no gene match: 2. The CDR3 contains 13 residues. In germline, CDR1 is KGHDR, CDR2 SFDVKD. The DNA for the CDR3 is TGTGCCACCAGCTCAGGGGGGAACACTGAAGCTTTCTTT. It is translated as CATSSGGNTEAFF.

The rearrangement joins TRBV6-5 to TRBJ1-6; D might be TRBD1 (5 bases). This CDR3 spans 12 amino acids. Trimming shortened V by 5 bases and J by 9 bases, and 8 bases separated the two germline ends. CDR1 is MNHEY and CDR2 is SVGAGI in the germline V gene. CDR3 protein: CASSTGGSPLHF. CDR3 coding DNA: TGTGCCAGCAGTACCGGGGGTTCACCCCTCCACTTT.

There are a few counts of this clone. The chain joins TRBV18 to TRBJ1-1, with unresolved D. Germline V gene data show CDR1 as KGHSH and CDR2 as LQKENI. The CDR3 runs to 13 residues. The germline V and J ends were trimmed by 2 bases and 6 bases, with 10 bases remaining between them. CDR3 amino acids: CASSPTRVSEAFF. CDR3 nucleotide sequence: TGTGCCAGCTCACCAACGAGGGTGTCTGAAGCTTTCTTT.

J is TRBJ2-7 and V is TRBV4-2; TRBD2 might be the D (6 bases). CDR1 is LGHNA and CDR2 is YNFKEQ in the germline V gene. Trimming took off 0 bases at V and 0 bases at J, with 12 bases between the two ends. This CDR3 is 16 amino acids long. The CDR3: CASSQEAGLSSYEQYF. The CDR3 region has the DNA TGTGCCAGCAGCCAAGAGGCGGGACTGAGCTCCTACGAGCAGTACTTC.

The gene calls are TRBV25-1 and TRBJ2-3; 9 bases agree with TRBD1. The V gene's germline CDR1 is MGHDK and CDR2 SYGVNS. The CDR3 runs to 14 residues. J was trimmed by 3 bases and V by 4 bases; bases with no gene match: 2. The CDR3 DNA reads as TGTGCCAGCAGTGGGGACAGGGTTACAGATACGCAGTATTTT. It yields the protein CASSGDRVTDTQYF.

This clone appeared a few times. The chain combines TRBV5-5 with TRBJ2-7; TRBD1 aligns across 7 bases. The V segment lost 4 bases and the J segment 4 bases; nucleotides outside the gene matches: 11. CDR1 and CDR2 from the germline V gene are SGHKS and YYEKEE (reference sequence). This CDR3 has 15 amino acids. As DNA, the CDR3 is TGTGCCAGCAGCACGACCCCGACAGGGCAGTACGAGCAGTACGTC. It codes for CASSTTPTGQYEQYV.

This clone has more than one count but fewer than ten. DNA for the CDR3: TGTGCCAGCAGCGTCGGGGATTCACCCCTCCACTTT. Amino acid sequence: CASSVGDSPLHF. The chain employs TRBV9 and TRBJ1-6; D uncertain. CDR3 size: 12 residues. Per germline, CDR1 SGDLS and CDR2 YYNGEE. V lost 2 bases and J lost 8, with 5 bases in between.

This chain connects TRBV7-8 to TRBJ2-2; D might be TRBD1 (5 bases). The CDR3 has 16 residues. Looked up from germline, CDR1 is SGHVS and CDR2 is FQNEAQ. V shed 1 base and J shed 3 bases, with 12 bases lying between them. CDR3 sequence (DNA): TGTGCCAGCAGCTTAGAGCAGGGATTTTACACCGGGGAGCTGTTTTTT. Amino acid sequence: CASSLEQGFYTGELFF.

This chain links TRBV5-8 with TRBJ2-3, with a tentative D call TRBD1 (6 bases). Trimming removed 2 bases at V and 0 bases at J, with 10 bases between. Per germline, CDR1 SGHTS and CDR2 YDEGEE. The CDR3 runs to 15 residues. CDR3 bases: TGTGCCAGCAGCTTTTCTGGGGGCAGCACAGATACGCAGTATTTT. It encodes CASSFSGGSTDTQYF. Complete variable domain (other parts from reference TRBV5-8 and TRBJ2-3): EAGVTQSPTHLIKTRGQQATLRCSPISGHTSVYWYQQALGLGLQFLLWYDEGEERNRGNFPPRFSGRQFPNYSSELNVNALELEDSALYLCASSFSGGSTDTQYFGPGTRLTVL.